These T cell receptor beta chains were read from a single sample in a study of cytomegalovirus exposure and HLA in healthy donors. Sequencing was performed with immunoSEQ multiplex PCR; in TCRdb, only in-frame clones are kept and a portion is missing. The profile shows under 200,000 clones, approximately 62% of them singletons. Sequencing used PBMCs. Receptors originate from a man aged 50-60 years in good health and CMV-seronegative. Each CDR3 is given without its conserved first and last residue.

j_call	v_call	cdr3_aa
TRBJ2-3	TRBV5-1	ASNSGGATDTQY
TRBJ2-5	TRBV7-2	ASSPRSLDGTQY
TRBJ1-3	TRBV7-9	ASSLGLTGGSGNTIY
TRBJ1-1	TRBV7-8	ASSPGAMNTEAF
TRBJ2-7	TRBV5-1	ASSVEGGGSYEQY
TRBJ1-1	TRBV2	ASSVDTEAF
TRBJ1-3	TRBV4-1	ASSQDRNGNTIY
TRBJ2-7	TRBV27	ASSLRGGDTYEQY
TRBJ1-1	TRBV27	ASGNRRQGLGNTEAF
TRBJ2-7	TRBV23-1	APFDVADYEQY
TRBJ1-2	TRBV27	ASSLGQGYGYT
TRBJ1-1	TRBV5-5	ASSRTGAMNTEAF
TRBJ1-5	TRBV4-3	ASSRQQGGNQPQH
TRBJ2-7	TRBV5-1	ASTRQGAPDEQY
TRBJ1-2	TRBV28	ASRDGLTYGYT
TRBJ2-5	TRBV10-3	AISASPDLETQY
TRBJ1-5	TRBV7-2	ASSLRYPGSTSNQPQH
TRBJ1-5	TRBV29-1	SVEETGGPQH
TRBJ1-1	TRBV7-2	ASSFTTGDTEAF
TRBJ1-2	TRBV6-5	ASSFGQGPNYGYT
TRBJ1-1	TRBV2	ASMIRDTEAF
TRBJ2-3	TRBV19	ASSPTPRQGAADTQY
TRBJ1-2	TRBV28	ASTTLSSSYGYT
TRBJ2-5	TRBV5-1	ASSSGHSYQETQY
TRBJ1-1	TRBV7-2	ATYERLNMNTEAF
TRBJ2-3	TRBV6-6	ATERDLTDTQY
TRBJ2-2	TRBV7-9	ASSPRTGLGIGELF
TRBJ2-2	TRBV5-4	ASSPGISNTGELF
TRBJ2-2	TRBV5-1	ASSAPGLAGRVTGELF
TRBJ2-1	TRBV6-5	ASSLQGVAYNEQF
TRBJ1-1	TRBV5-8	ASIILGQGINTEAF
TRBJ1-1	TRBV7-3	ASSLMEGTEAF
TRBJ2-2	TRBV18	ASSPSGQRTGELF
TRBJ1-3	TRBV7-9	ASSPGQGSRNTIY
TRBJ2-1	TRBV6-1	ASSEDRRVRSYNEQF
TRBJ2-1	TRBV18	ASSPAGGSYNEQF
TRBJ2-1	TRBV7-8	ASSLRQGAEYEQF
TRBJ2-1	TRBV19	ASSPLIGLAGIYNEQF
TRBJ2-4	TRBV7-9	SSSLGQDIQY
TRBJ2-2	TRBV5-1	ASSAAQAINTGELF
TRBJ1-3	TRBV5-1	ASSLLAVNSGNTIY
TRBJ1-3	TRBV4-3	ASSQKPYSGNTIY
TRBJ2-3	TRBV7-2	ASSLTGGTDTQY
TRBJ2-5	TRBV19	ASSISGARETQY